These 11 T cell receptor beta chains originate from one sample sequenced in a study of identical twins. TCRdb re-called the 5' RACE reads with MiXCR, one entry per CDR3 protein. The top ten hold about 0.3% of the sample, which has 1,800,000 or so distinct CDR3 sequences, around 33% seen once. The sequenced sample consisted of cord blood. These receptors were taken from a newborn girl in good health.

The chain combines TRBV12-3 or TRBV12-4 with TRBJ2-7, with a tentative D call TRBD2 (6 bases). The CDR3 totals 13 residues. Trimming stripped 6 bases from V and 6 bases from J, with 15 bases between. CDR3: CASRTVVGLEQYF. The CDR3, as DNA: TGTGCCAGCAGGACGGTAGTGGGACTCGAGCAGTACTTC.

This clonotype has ten or more counts. This rearrangement joins TRBV14 to TRBJ2-5; TRBD2 agrees at 7 bases. In germline, CDR1 is SGHDN, CDR2 FVKESK. The CDR3 contains 15 residues. Trimming removed 0 bases from V and 2 bases from J; junction bases left unmatched: 3. The CDR3 DNA reads as TGTGCCAGCAGCCAAGAACTAGCGTATCAAGAGACCCAGTACTTC. As protein: CASSQELAYQETQYF.

The rearrangement uses TRBV12-5 and TRBJ2-1; D ambiguous. TRBJ2-7 explains the end of the DNA better; the J call may be wrong. CDR1 and CDR2 (germline): LGHNT, FRNRAP. CDR3 length: 17 residues. The CDR3 here is CASGLFPVLSSYNEQYF. CDR3 DNA: TGTGCTAGTGGTTTGTTCCCGGTGTTGAGCTCCTACAATGAGCAGTACTTC.

This chain joins TRBV11-2 and TRBJ2-1; no firm D call. Germline CDR1 is SGHAT and CDR2 is FQNNGV. Trimming removed 7 bases at V and 0 bases at J, with 13 bases between. The CDR3 is 15 residues long. The CDR3 here is CASNSLRVSYNEQFF. In DNA form, the CDR3 reads TGTGCCAGCAACTCCTTAAGGGTCTCCTACAATGAGCAGTTCTTC.

The chain is built from TRBV7-6 and TRBJ1-5, with D possibly matching TRBD1 (5 bases). Trimming left V 3 bases short and J 5 bases short, with 11 bases between. CDR3 length: 14 residues. Germline V gives CDR1 SGHVS, CDR2 FNYEAQ. Written as DNA, the CDR3 is TGTGCCAGCAGCTTTCCAGGGTGGGATCAGCCCCAGCATTTT. This codes for CASSFPGWDQPQHF. Full variable domain (remainder filled in from reference TRBV7-6 and TRBJ1-5): GAGVSQSPRYKVTKRGQDVALRCDPISGHVSLYWYRQALGQGPEFLTYFNYEAQQDKSGLPNDRFSAERPEGSISTLTIQRTEQRDSAMYRCASSFPGWDQPQHFGDGTRLSIL.

This sequence joins TRBV13 and TRBJ2-3; a possible D gene is TRBD2 (6 bases). Trimming pared 5 bases from V and 2 bases from J, leaving 14 bases between. CDR1 is PRHDT, CDR2 FYEKMQ, per germline (reference sequence). This CDR3 contains 15 residues. CDR3 protein: CASSAGLPYTDTQYF. As DNA, the CDR3 is TGTGCCAGCAGCGCGGGACTTCCTTACACAGATACGCAGTATTTT.

The J gene is TRBJ1-2, the V gene TRBV20-1; possibly TRBD1 for D (5 bases). CDR3 length equals 12 residues. Germline CDR1 and CDR2: DFQATT and SNEGSKA (reference sequence). Trimming left V 1 base short and J 8 bases short, with 11 bases between. CDR3 DNA: TGCAGTGCTAGAGCGGCAGGGATGGGCTACACCTTC. Amino acid sequence: CSARAAGMGYTF.

The V gene is TRBV5-6, the J gene TRBJ2-1, with 9 positions matching TRBD2. The CDR3 extends over 16 amino acids. The trim removed 2 bases at V and 10 bases at J, leaving 13 bases unmatched. Germline-derived CDR1 and CDR2 are SGHDT and YYEEEE. In DNA form, the CDR3 reads TGTGCCAGCAGCTTCTTGATAGCGGGAGTGCTTACGGAGCAGTTCTTC. Amino acid sequence: CASSFLIAGVLTEQFF. The full variable domain, completed using reference TRBV5-6 and TRBJ2-1, is DAGVTQSPTHLIKTRGQQVTLRCSPKSGHDTVSWYQQALGQGPQFIFQYYEEEERQRGNFPDRFSGHQFPNYSSELNVNALLLGDSALYLCASSFLIAGVLTEQFFGPGTRLTVL.

This clonotype was picked up a small number of times. V is TRBV7-9 and J is TRBJ2-1; TRBD2 matches at 12 bases. With V trimmed by 0 bases and J by 7 bases, 4 bases remained unmatched. The CDR3 spans 16 residues. The V gene's germline CDR1 is SEHNR and CDR2 FQNEAQ (reference sequence). The CDR3 nucleotides read TGTGCCAGCAGCTTAGCCCAAGGACTAGCGGGGAATGAGCAGTTCTTC. Protein sequence: CASSLAQGLAGNEQFF.

This clonotype was detected only a few times. The rearrangement uses TRBV2 and TRBJ1-5; D possibly corresponds to TRBD1 (5 bases). The V end was cut by 3 bases, the J end by 5 bases, with 14 bases between. This CDR3 has 15 amino acids. CDR1 SNHLY and CDR2 FYNNEI come from the germline V gene. The CDR3 DNA reads TGTGCCAGCAGTGATAAGGTGGGGGGGTATCAGCCCCAGCATTTT. The encoded protein is CASSDKVGGYQPQHF.

The chain couples TRBV28 to TRBJ2-3, with D unresolved. V lost 6 bases to trimming and J lost 9 bases, with 13 bases between them. The CDR3 runs to 12 residues. Per germline, CDR1 MDHEN and CDR2 SYDVKM. The DNA of the CDR3 is TGTGCCAGCAGCCCGTCTGGGTGGACGCAGTATTTT. Its translation: CASSPSGWTQYF.